Listed below are T cell receptor beta chains from one sample, sequenced in a study of OX40 agonist ivuxolimab in advanced cancers. Libraries were prepared by immunoSEQ multiplex PCR; TCRdb keeps only in-frame clonotypes and omits some of them. Among just over 90,000 clones listed, roughly 94% were seen once. The source was CD4+ or CD8+ T cells sorted from blood, collected in a trial of the OX40 agonist ivuxolimab. The receptors stem from an adult with an advanced solid tumor such as melanoma, head and neck, liver or kidney cancer. Both conserved end residues are part of each CDR3. Fields, in order: V gene, D gene, J gene, clone size, CDR3 protein, CDR3 DNA. D genes are given only for firm matches. Not all rows give a size; the values are once, few, many and, for expanded clones, a class.

TRBV9	TRBD2	TRBJ2-5	.	CASSVSGTSGGRGETQYF	TGTGCCAGCAGCGTAAGCGGGACTAGCGGGGGCCGGGGGGAGACCCAGTACTTC
TRBV30	.	TRBJ1-5	.	CAWSVGGVNQPQHF	TGTGCCTGGAGTGTAGGAGGAGTCAATCAGCCCCAGCATTTT
TRBV6-5	.	TRBJ1-2	.	CASSFTFPPGYGYTF	TGTGCCAGCAGTTTCACCTTCCCCCCAGGGTATGGCTACACCTTC
TRBV4-1	.	TRBJ2-3	.	CASSQKSSHPTDTQYF	TGCGCCAGCAGCCAAAAATCCTCTCACCCCACAGATACGCAGTATTTT
TRBV6-1	.	TRBJ2-3	.	CASSEHRDTQYF	TGTGCCAGCAGTGAACACCGGGATACGCAGTATTTT
TRBV12-2	.	TRBJ2-5	once	CASRSGLAGQYF	TGTGCAAGTCGCTCGGGACTAGCCGGGCAGTACTTC
TRBV4-3	.	TRBJ2-7	.	CASSQGRGGLIYEQYF	TGCGCCAGCAGCCAAGGACGCGGCGGACTCATCTACGAGCAGTACTTC
TRBV27	.	TRBJ2-2	.	CASSLWGETNTGELFF	TGTGCCAGCAGTTTATGGGGGGAGACGAACACCGGGGAGCTGTTTTTT
TRBV25-1	TRBD1	TRBJ1-3	.	CASSGTGGRGSGNTIYF	TGTGCCAGCAGTGGTACAGGGGGTAGGGGCTCTGGAAACACCATATATTTT
TRBV30	TRBD1	TRBJ2-7	.	CAWGPGQGVPRQYF	TGTGCCTGGGGCCCGGGACAGGGTGTCCCTAGGCAGTACTTC
TRBV5-6	.	TRBJ2-1	.	CASELGHLYNEQFF	TGTGCCAGCGAACTAGGACACCTATACAATGAGCAGTTCTTC
TRBV7-9	.	TRBJ1-2	.	CASSFAGGYTF	TGTGCCAGCAGCTTCGCGGGCGGCTACACCTTC
TRBV6-5	.	TRBJ2-3	.	CASSYRGADTQYF	TGTGCCAGCAGTTACCGGGGCGCAGATACGCAGTATTTT
TRBV5-8	TRBD2	TRBJ2-7	.	CASKGRGSYEQYF	TGTGCCAGCAAAGGGAGGGGTTCCTACGAGCAGTACTTC
TRBV9	TRBD1	TRBJ2-3	.	CASAKGAPTDTQYF	TGTGCCAGCGCTAAGGGGGCCCCCACAGATACGCAGTATTTT
TRBV28	.	TRBJ1-1	.	CASSSVGTEAFF	TGTGCCAGCAGTTCCGTGGGCACTGAAGCTTTCTTT
TRBV18	TRBD2	TRBJ2-3	.	CASSPSGGVGDTQYF	TGTGCCAGCTCCCCCAGCGGGGGGGTCGGAGATACGCAGTATTTT
TRBV27	TRBD1	TRBJ1-5	.	CASSLGGGQAGQPQHF	TGTGCCAGCAGTTTAGGGGGTGGACAGGCCGGACAGCCCCAGCATTTT
TRBV2	TRBD1	TRBJ2-7	.	CASSVTRTGVVNYEQYF	TGTGCCAGCAGTGTCACGCGGACAGGGGTCGTTAACTACGAGCAGTACTTC
TRBV9	TRBD2	TRBJ2-2	.	CASSVGRLAVTGELFF	TGTGCCAGCAGCGTAGGAAGGCTAGCGGTCACCGGGGAGCTGTTTTTT
TRBV7-9	.	TRBJ2-5	.	CASSPHRGAGETQYF	TGTGCCAGCAGCCCACACCGAGGGGCCGGGGAGACCCAGTACTTC
TRBV5-1	TRBD1	TRBJ1-1	.	CASSWNQGDTEAFF	TGCGCCAGCAGCTGGAATCAGGGGGACACTGAAGCTTTCTTT
TRBV6-5	.	TRBJ2-7	once	CASSSGGEQYF	TGTGCCAGCAGTTCCGGGGGAGAGCAGTACTTC
TRBV15	.	TRBJ2-3	.	CATREEGTDTQYF	TGTGCCACCAGGGAAGAGGGCACAGATACGCAGTATTTT
TRBV6-6	.	TRBJ1-2	.	CASSYSEGLYGYTF	TGTGCCAGCAGTTACTCGGAAGGGCTCTATGGCTACACCTTC
TRBV5-1	TRBD1	TRBJ2-1	.	CASSLGTGNNEQFF	TGCGCCAGCAGCTTGGGGACAGGAAACAATGAGCAGTTCTTC
TRBV13	TRBD1	TRBJ1-3	.	CASSLAGTARNTIYF	TGTGCCAGCAGCTTAGCGGGGACAGCGAGAAACACCATATATTTT
TRBV6-5	TRBD1	TRBJ2-7	.	CASGTGISYEQYF	TGTGCCAGCGGGACAGGTATTTCCTACGAGCAGTACTTC
TRBV29-1	TRBD2	TRBJ2-2	.	CSVAAGGRTGELFF	TGCAGCGTTGCGGCGGGAGGGAGAACCGGGGAGCTGTTTTTT
TRBV7-8	TRBD1	TRBJ1-6	.	CASSLKGTGPNSPLHF	TGTGCCAGCAGCTTGAAAGGGACAGGGCCTAATTCACCCCTCCACTTT
TRBV19	.	TRBJ2-7	.	CASSMRSGFSYEQYF	TGTGCCAGTAGTATGCGGTCAGGATTCTCCTACGAGCAGTACTTC
TRBV25-1	.	TRBJ1-2	.	CASSEGGGLLGYTF	TGTGCCAGCAGTGAAGGGGGGGGTCTATTGGGCTACACCTTC
TRBV5-1	.	TRBJ2-7	.	CASSLGSGAYEQYF	TGCGCCAGCAGCTTGGGCTCGGGGGCCTACGAGCAGTACTTC
TRBV6-5	.	TRBJ2-1	.	CASSYGIGLAHNEQFF	TGTGCCAGCAGTTACGGAATTGGTCTAGCTCACAATGAGCAGTTCTTC
TRBV4-2	.	TRBJ2-5	.	CASSQGGRAGETQYF	TGTGCCAGCAGCCAAGGAGGACGGGCGGGAGAGACCCAGTACTTC
TRBV7-3	.	TRBJ2-1	once	CASSLGLSAVYNEQFF	TGTGCCAGCAGCTTGGGACTTTCAGCGGTGTACAATGAGCAGTTCTTC
TRBV19	.	TRBJ2-7	.	CATRTASYEQYF	TGTGCCACAAGGACAGCCTCCTACGAGCAGTACTTC
TRBV9	.	TRBJ2-1	once	CASSVFDGGYDEQFF	TGTGCCAGCAGCGTATTTGACGGGGGCTACGATGAGCAGTTCTTC
TRBV10-2	.	TRBJ2-7	.	CASSDGAYEQYF	TGCGCCAGCAGTGACGGCGCCTACGAGCAGTACTTC